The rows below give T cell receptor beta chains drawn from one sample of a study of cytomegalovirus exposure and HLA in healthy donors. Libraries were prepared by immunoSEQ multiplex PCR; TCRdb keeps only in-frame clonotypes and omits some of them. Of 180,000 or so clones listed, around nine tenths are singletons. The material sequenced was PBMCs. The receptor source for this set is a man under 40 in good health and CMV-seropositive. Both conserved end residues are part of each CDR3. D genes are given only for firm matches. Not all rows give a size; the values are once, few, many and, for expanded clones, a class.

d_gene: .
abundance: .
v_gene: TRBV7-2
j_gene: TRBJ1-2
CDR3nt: TGTGCCAGCAGCTTAGCTCCCTCTGGGACACGAACTAACTATGGCTACACCTTC
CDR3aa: CASSLAPSGTRTNYGYTF

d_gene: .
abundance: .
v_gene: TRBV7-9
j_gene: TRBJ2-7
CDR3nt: TGTGCCAGCAGCTTAGGAGCGCAGACGATCTACGAGCAGTACTTC
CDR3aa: CASSLGAQTIYEQYF

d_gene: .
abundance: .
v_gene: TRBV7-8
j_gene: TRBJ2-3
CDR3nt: TGTGCCAGCAGCTTAGCGATCTTCCCGGGGGCGATCACAGATACGCAGTATTTT
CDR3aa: CASSLAIFPGAITDTQYF

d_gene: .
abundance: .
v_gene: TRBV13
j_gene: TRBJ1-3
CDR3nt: TGTGCCAGCAGCTTAGGTTTCGTGTCTGGAAACACCATATATTTT
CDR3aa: CASSLGFVSGNTIYF

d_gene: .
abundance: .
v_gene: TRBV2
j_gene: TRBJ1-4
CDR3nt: TGTGCCAGCAGTGAGAGAGGGACCTATGAAAAACTGTTTTTT
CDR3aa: CASSERGTYEKLFF

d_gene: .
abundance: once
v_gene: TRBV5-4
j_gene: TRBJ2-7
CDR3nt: TGTGCCAGCAGCGGGGGGAATGCCTACGAGCAGTACTTC
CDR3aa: CASSGGNAYEQYF

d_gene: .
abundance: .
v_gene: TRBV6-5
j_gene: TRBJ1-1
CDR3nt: TGTGCCAGCAGTTACGGTAGACAGAACACTGAAGCTTTCTTT
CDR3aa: CASSYGRQNTEAFF

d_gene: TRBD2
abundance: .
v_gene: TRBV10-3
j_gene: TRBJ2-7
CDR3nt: TGTGCCATCAGGTATAGCGGGAGGGTTTTC
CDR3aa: CAIRYSGRVF

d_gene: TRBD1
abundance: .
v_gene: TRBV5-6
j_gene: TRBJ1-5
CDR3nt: TGTGCCAGCAGCTTCTGGACAGGCGCCCGCCTGTTGGGCAATCAGCCCCAGCATTTT
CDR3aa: CASSFWTGARLLGNQPQHF

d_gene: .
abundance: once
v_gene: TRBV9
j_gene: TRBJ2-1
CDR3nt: TGTGCCAGCAGCCACATGAGGGTCGGCAATGAGCAGTTCTTC
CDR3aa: CASSHMRVGNEQFF

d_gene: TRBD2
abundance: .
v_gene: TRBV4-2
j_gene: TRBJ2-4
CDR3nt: TGTGCCAGCAGCCCCTCGGGGCTAGCGGGACTAGCCAAAAACATTCAGTACTTC
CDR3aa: CASSPSGLAGLAKNIQYF

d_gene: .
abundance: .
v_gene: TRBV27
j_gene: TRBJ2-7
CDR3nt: TGTGCCAGCAGTTTGTCGGTCTTCAACTACGAGCAGTACTTC
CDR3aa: CASSLSVFNYEQYF

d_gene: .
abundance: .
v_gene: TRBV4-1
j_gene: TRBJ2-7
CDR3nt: TGCGCCAGCAGCCAAGATGACGAAATGGCCTACGAGCAGTACTTC
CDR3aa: CASSQDDEMAYEQYF

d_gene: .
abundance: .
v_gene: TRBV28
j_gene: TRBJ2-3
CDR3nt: TGTGCCAGCGCCGACGCTACAGATACGCAGTATTTT
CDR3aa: CASADATDTQYF

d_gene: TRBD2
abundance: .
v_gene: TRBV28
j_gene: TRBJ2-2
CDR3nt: TGTGCCAGCAGTTTGGGACTAGGGTACACCGGGGAGCTGTTTTTT
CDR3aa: CASSLGLGYTGELFF

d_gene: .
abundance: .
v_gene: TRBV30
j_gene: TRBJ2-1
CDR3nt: TGTGCCTGGAGCCTGCTTGGGGGTGAGCAGTTCTTC
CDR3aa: CAWSLLGGEQFF

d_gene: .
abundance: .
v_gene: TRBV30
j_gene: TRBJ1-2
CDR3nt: TGTGCCTGGAGTAATCCCGGGACAAACTATGGCTACACCTTC
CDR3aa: CAWSNPGTNYGYTF

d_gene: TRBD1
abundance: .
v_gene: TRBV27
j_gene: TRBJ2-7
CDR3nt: TGTGCCAGCAGTCCGGGGACAGGGGGCGGTTACGAGCAGTACTTC
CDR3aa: CASSPGTGGGYEQYF

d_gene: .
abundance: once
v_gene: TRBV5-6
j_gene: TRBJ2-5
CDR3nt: TGTGCCAGCAGCTCCGGGACAAGGGATAGGGCCCAGTACTTC
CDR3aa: CASSSGTRDRAQYF

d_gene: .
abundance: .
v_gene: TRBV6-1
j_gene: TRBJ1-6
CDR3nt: TGTGCCAGCAGTGAAGCGGAGGACTTTAGGAGCTCACCCCTCCACTTT
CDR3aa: CASSEAEDFRSSPLHF

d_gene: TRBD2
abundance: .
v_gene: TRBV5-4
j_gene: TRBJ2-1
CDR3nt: TGTGCCAGCATGTTAGCGGGACCGGGGAATGAGCAGTTCTTC
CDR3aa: CASMLAGPGNEQFF